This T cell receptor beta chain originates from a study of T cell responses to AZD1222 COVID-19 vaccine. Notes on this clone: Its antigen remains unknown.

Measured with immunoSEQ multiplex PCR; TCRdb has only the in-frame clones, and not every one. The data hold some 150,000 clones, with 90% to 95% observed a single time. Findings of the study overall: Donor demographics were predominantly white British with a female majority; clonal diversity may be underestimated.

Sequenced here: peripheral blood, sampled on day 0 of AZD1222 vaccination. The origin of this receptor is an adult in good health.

This CDR3 reads CAISESAFDEKLFF. The CDR3 DNA reads TGTGCCATCAGTGAGTCTGCATTCGATGAAAAACTGTTTTTT. V and J are TRBV10-3 and TRBJ1-4; no definite D call. From germline, CDR1 is ENHRY and CDR2 SYGVKD. V lost 0 bases, J lost 6 bases, and 8 bases lay in between. CDR3 length equals 14 residues.